The entry that follows covers one T cell receptor (beta chain) sequence. Its antigen is still unknown. This entry belongs to a study of OX40 agonist ivuxolimab in advanced cancers. Repertoires were generated with immunoSEQ multiplex PCR, while TCRdb's copy carries only in-frame clones and drops some. This repertoire shows about 40,000 clones, about nine tenths found once; its top ten account for around 25%. Autoimmune disease history or systemic immunosuppression led to patients being barred. Study observations and caveats: In CD8+ T cells, expanded clones were on average more numerous than in CD4+.

Germline V gene sequence: CDR1 SGHNT, CDR2 YYREEE (reference sequence). V lost 1 base and J lost 5, with 6 bases in between. The CDR3 spans 12 residues. The clonotype was recovered from an adult with an advanced solid tumor such as melanoma, head and neck, liver or kidney cancer. This sequence joins TRBV5-4 and TRBJ1-1; D remains ambiguous. The source was CD4+ or CD8+ T cells sorted from blood, collected in a trial of the OX40 agonist ivuxolimab. CDR3 DNA sequence: TGTGCCAGCAGCTTGTTCTCAACTGAAGCTTTCTTT. Encoded protein: CASSLFSTEAFF.